This T cell receptor beta chain was sequenced in a study of lymphopenia after photon versus proton radiotherapy. TCRdb's table, derived via immunoSEQ multiplex PCR, lists solely in-frame clones and lacks some. The sample lists more than 25,000 clones; about 83% were seen once. Concerning this clone itself: As yet, its antigen is unknown.

Whole-study results and caveats: Post-nadir TCR diversity decline inversely tracked overall survival among those who died. After the lymphocyte nadir, photon-treated repertoires showed oligoclonal expansion, especially of CD8+ Temra cells. Proton therapy kept repertoires fairly stable, unlike photons, which gained effector/memory cells.

V lost 3 bases, J lost 1 base, and 6 bases lay in between. The CDR3 sequence is 13 residues long. The germline V gene encodes CDR1 LNHDA and CDR2 SQIVND (reference sequence). Sequencing used peripheral blood, obtained from a patient treated with proton-based radiotherapy. This receptor was taken from a woman in her sixties with cholangiocarcinoma. Some clones in this sample may be carry-over from other donors' samples. The rearrangement uses TRBV19 and TRBJ1-2; D unresolved. The CDR3 DNA reads as TGTGCCAGTAGTATGGATTTTAACTATGGCTACACCTTC. Translation gives CASSMDFNYGYTF.